The 32 T cell receptor beta chains below all came from one sample that was sequenced in a study of tumor-infiltrating lymphocytes in primary liver carcinoma. The template, approximately 500 ng total RNA, yielded TCR beta cDNA made with a constant-region primer. The TCR beta library was amplified through three nested multiplex PCR rounds in a modified ARM-PCR procedure. Forward primers for TRBV1-TRBV30 and a C-beta reverse primer served the first two PCR rounds, at about 9 cycles each. TCRdb reprocessed the multiplex PCR reads with MiXCR, giving one entry per CDR3 protein. This repertoire shows a few hundred thousand distinct CDR3 sequences, approximately 58% found once; its top ten account for about a sixth. Unsorted whole blood yielded blood RNA, and germline DNA was extracted as well. Sequencing input: peripheral blood. The receptors derive from a woman in her 30s with primary liver carcinoma and hepatitis B virus infection.

In regard to this clonotype: Possible read error: a much larger clone is one base away. CDR3 protein: CASSPPLQGVTEAFF. DNA of the CDR3: TGTGCCAGCAGCCCCCCCCTGCAGGGGGTCACTGAAGCTTTCTTT. The chain combines TRBV6-5 with TRBJ1-1; 7 nucleotides agree with TRBD1. The CDR3 is made up of 15 amino acids. With 6 bases clipped from V and 4 bases from J, the junction kept 11 bases outside the gene matches. Germline V gene sequence: CDR1 MNHEY, CDR2 SVGAGI.

This clonotype appeared many times. The chain joins TRBV5-4 to TRBJ1-6; weak D call: TRBD1 (5 bases). Germline assignment: CDR1 SGHNT and CDR2 YYREEE (reference sequence). This CDR3 comprises 13 residues. Trimming took 10 bases from V and 8 from J, leaving 16 bases between them. DNA of the CDR3: TGTGCCTTTGGGGCAGGGATGGATTCACCCCTCCACTTT. Amino acid sequence: CAFGAGMDSPLHF.

The chain uses TRBV7-9 and TRBJ2-1; the D gene could be TRBD1 or TRBD2 (5 bases each). CDR1 and CDR2 from the germline V gene are SEHNR and FQNEAQ (reference sequence). The length of the CDR3 is 17 residues. The ends were cut back, 2 bases at V and 3 bases at J, with 17 bases in the middle. CDR3 sequence (DNA): TGTGCCAGCAGCTTAAGGGGTGGGGCCGGAGGCTACAATGAGCAGTTCTTC. Its protein is CASSLRGGAGGYNEQFF.

The chain uses TRBV28 and TRBJ2-2; 8 bases are shared with TRBD1. The CDR3 is 18 residues long. Trimming took 3 bases from V and 6 from J; bases not matched to a gene: 15. Germline V CDR1 and CDR2: MDHEN, SYDVKM. This CDR3 is CASSFNVLWTGIAGELFF. CDR3 bases: TGTGCCAGCAGTTTTAATGTTCTGTGGACAGGGATCGCCGGGGAGCTGTTTTTT.

In its sample, this clonotype was seen many times. The gene calls are TRBV7-8 and TRBJ2-5, with 7 nucleotides matching TRBD2. CDR1 is SGHVS and CDR2 is FQNEAQ in the germline V gene. V lost 5 bases to trimming and J lost 3 bases; unmatched junction nucleotides: 9. This CDR3 contains 15 residues. The CDR3 DNA is TGTGCCAGCAGCAAACAAGCCGGGACTAAAGAGACCCAGTACTTC. Translation: CASSKQAGTKETQYF.

V and J are TRBV10-1 and TRBJ2-5; D could derive from TRBD1 or TRBD2 (5 bases each). Germline CDR1 and CDR2: WNHNN and SYGVQD (reference sequence). V was pared by 2 bases and J by 6 bases, with 16 bases between. CDR3 size: 15 residues. The CDR3 DNA is TGCGCCAGCAGTGAGGGGCATCAGGGACGGAAGACCCAGTACTTC. Translated: CASSEGHQGRKTQYF.

This clonotype appeared a few times. This chain connects TRBV5-1 to TRBJ2-1; D unresolved. V dropped 5 bases and J dropped 7 bases, with 13 bases sitting between them. CDR1 is SGHRS, CDR2 YFSETQ, per germline. The CDR3 consists of 13 residues. CDR3 sequence (DNA): TGCGCCAGCAGAGTTGGCGGAGTGAATGAGCAGTTCTTC. It specifies CASRVGGVNEQFF.

Notes on this clonotype: This is likely a read error, given that the CDR3 carries no conserved phenylalanine or tryptophan at its end. Because the CDR3's place on the DNA is in doubt, the DNA is left out and the CDR3 is given as listed by TCRdb. This sequence joins TRBV29-1 and TRBJ1-5. The CDR3 adds up to 14 amino acids, both ends counted. Germline V gene lookup returns CDR1 SQVTM and CDR2 ANQGSEA. Here the CDR3 reads CSVEVSSFNQPQHL.

The rearrangement joins TRBV11-1 to TRBJ2-2; no clear D gene. The CDR3 contains 14 residues. The V end lost 5 bases, the J end lost 6 bases, and 13 bases lay between the germline ends. Germline V gene lookup returns CDR1 SGHAT and CDR2 FQDESV (reference sequence). For the CDR3, the DNA is TGTGCCAGCAGCCTCAAGATAGGGCCCGGGGAGCTGTTTTTT. This encodes CASSLKIGPGELFF.

V usage is TRBV6-2 or TRBV6-3 and J usage is TRBJ2-5; D gene ambiguous. Between the trimmed V and J ends, which lost 2 bases and 4 bases, there was a span of 5 bases. The CDR3 extends over 12 amino acids. Germline CDR1 reads MNHEY; CDR2 reads SVGEGT. For the CDR3, the DNA is TGTGCCAGCAGTTACCAAGCAGAGACCCAGTACTTC. Translating gives CASSYQAETQYF.

Points on this clonotype: A read error may explain this, as a much larger clone is one base away. The CDR3, as DNA: TGTGCCAGCAGTCCCCTAGGGTCTAGCGTCTACAATGAGCAGTTCTTC. Translation: CASSPLGSSVYNEQFF. The rearrangement links TRBV6-5 to TRBJ2-1, with D perhaps matching TRBD2 (6 bases). The CDR3 consists of 16 residues. Trimming removed 5 bases from V and 3 bases from J, with 17 bases in between. CDR1 is MNHEY and CDR2 is SVGAGI in the germline V gene.

This clonotype was seen ten or more times. This chain links TRBV4-2 with TRBJ2-4, with 8 bases fitting TRBD2. The V gene end was trimmed by 0 bases and the J gene end by 1 base; junction bases not matched to a gene: 8. The length of the CDR3 is 18 residues. From germline, CDR1 is LGHNA and CDR2 YNFKEQ. The CDR3 loop is CASSQDRTSGLAKNIQYF. DNA for the CDR3: TGTGCCAGCAGCCAAGATAGAACTAGCGGTTTGGCCAAAAACATTCAGTACTTC.

This clonotype was picked up a small number of times. J is TRBJ2-1 and V is TRBV10-3, with TRBD2 as a possible D gene (6 bases). V dropped 7 bases and J dropped 4 bases, with 11 bases sitting between them. The CDR3 is 13 amino acids. Germline-derived CDR1 and CDR2 are ENHRY and SYGVKD. As DNA, the CDR3 is TGTGCCATCACGGCGGGGTTGTACAATGAGCAGTTCTTC. As protein: CAITAGLYNEQFF.

This clonotype was observed many times. The gene calls are TRBV4-1 and TRBJ2-5; 8 nucleotides align to TRBD1. Germline lookup yields CDR1 MGHRA and CDR2 YSYEKL. The CDR3 extends over 16 amino acids. The V gene end was trimmed by 3 bases and the J gene end by 5 bases; junction bases not matched to a gene: 11. The CDR3 DNA follows: TGCGCCAGCAGCCAGCCCGGACAGGGAGGTTTGGAGACCCAGTACTTC. It is translated as CASSQPGQGGLETQYF.

As regards this clonotype: A junction end diverges from the germline sequence, so it may reflect a read error. The V call is TRBV28, the J call TRBJ1-2; no definite D call. Looked up from germline, CDR1 is MDHEN and CDR2 is SYDVKM. This CDR3 has 15 amino acids. The CDR3 coding sequence is TGTGCCAGCAGTCCCTCAGACGAGCCCTACTATGGCTACATCTTC. Translation: CASSPSDEPYYGYIF.

The rearrangement joins TRBV5-4 to TRBJ2-2; tentative D call: TRBD2 (5 bases). Germline V gene sequence: CDR1 SGHNT, CDR2 YYREEE (reference sequence). V gave up 6 bases and J gave up 4 bases, with 10 bases separating them. The CDR3 runs 13 residues. CDR3 in DNA: TGTGCCAGCACGCGGGTTTCCACCGGGGAGCTGTTTTTT. Translated: CASTRVSTGELFF.

This chain connects TRBV13 to TRBJ2-1; D gene ambiguous. CDR3 size: 12 residues. Per germline, CDR1 PRHDT and CDR2 FYEKMQ (reference sequence). Trimming took 6 bases from V and 7 from J, leaving 10 bases between them. In nucleotides, the CDR3 is TGTGCCAGCAGAAGAGGCCAAAATGAGCAGTTCTTC. Amino acid sequence: CASRRGQNEQFF. The full variable domain, with the rest looked up from reference TRBV13 and TRBJ2-1, is AAGVIQSPRHLIKEKRETATLKCYPIPRHDTVYWYQQGPGQDPQFLISFYEKMQSDKGSIPDRFSAQQFSDYHSELNMSSLELGDSALYFCASRRGQNEQFFGPGTRLTVL.

The chain couples TRBV19 to TRBJ1-2, with no clear D. Trimming stripped 5 bases from V and 8 bases from J, with 12 bases between. Germline lookup yields CDR1 LNHDA and CDR2 SQIVND (reference sequence). The CDR3 has 12 residues. The CDR3 loop is CASSPREGGYTF. CDR3 DNA: TGTGCCAGTAGTCCTCGGGAGGGCGGCTACACCTTC.

In this sample, this clonotype turned up many times. The V call is TRBV12-3 or TRBV12-4, the J call TRBJ1-6, with TRBD1 identical over 9 bases. V trimming: 5 bases; J trimming: 7 bases; junction bases outside the gene matches: 6. The CDR3 totals 15 residues. CDR3 in amino acids: CASSARTGANSPLHF. The DNA of the CDR3 is TGTGCCAGCAGTGCCCGGACAGGGGCAAATTCACCCCTCCACTTT.

This clonotype has only one observation. V is TRBV28 and J is TRBJ2-7, with D uncertain. The CDR3 runs to 12 residues. Germline lookup yields CDR1 MDHEN and CDR2 SYDVKM. Trimming took 6 bases from V and 2 from J, leaving 8 bases between them. CDR3 sequence reads: CASSWNPYEQYF. The DNA of the CDR3 is TGTGCCAGCAGCTGGAACCCCTACGAGCAGTACTTC.

This clonotype was detected only a few times. The gene calls are TRBV11-2 and TRBJ2-1; possibly TRBD1 for D (6 bases). The V end was cut by 3 bases, the J end by 7 bases, with 19 bases between. CDR1 is SGHAT, CDR2 FQNNGV, per germline. The CDR3 covers 16 residues. For the CDR3, the DNA is TGTGCCAGCAGCTTTGGGATGGGGGCGCGGTATAATGAGCAGTTCTTC. Translating gives CASSFGMGARYNEQFF.

With respect to this clonotype: A junction boundary mismatches the germline segment, possibly from a read error. The rearrangement links TRBV10-3 to TRBJ2-7, with 9 bases identical to TRBD1. This CDR3 has 15 residues. Per the germline V gene, CDR1 is ENHRY and CDR2 is SYGVKD. The CDR3 DNA is TGTACCATCAGTGAGCCGGGGACAGGGTCCTACGAGCAGTACTTC. Translation gives CTISEPGTGSYEQYF.

Only a few counts were recorded for this clonotype. The chain recombines TRBV7-9 with TRBJ1-5; the match to TRBD1 covers 11 bases. V shed 5 bases and J 7 bases; nucleotides not matched to a gene: 13. Germline CDR1 is SEHNR and CDR2 is FQNEAQ (reference sequence). This CDR3 region has 17 residues. The DNA for the CDR3 is TGTGCCAGCAGCCTCGGACAGGGGGCGCGAAGGGGACAGCCCCAGCATTTT. Protein: CASSLGQGARRGQPQHF.

This clonotype was counted ten times or more. The CDR3 protein is CASSELSGLYNEQFF. CDR3 sequence (DNA): TGTGCCAGCAGTGAATTGAGCGGGCTTTACAATGAGCAGTTCTTC. This chain uses TRBV6-1 with TRBJ2-1; TRBD2 is a possible D gene (6 bases). V was trimmed by 2 bases and J by 4 bases, leaving 12 bases between them. The CDR3 is 15 amino acids. The germline gives CDR1 MNHNS, CDR2 SASEGT.

This clonotype occurred many times. Written as DNA, the CDR3 is TGCAGCGTTACGAAGCCTACCTTAGCGGGAGCCTCGACAGATACGCAGTATTTT. Its protein product is CSVTKPTLAGASTDTQYF. This sequence joins TRBV29-1 and TRBJ2-3; 9 bases line up with TRBD2. The CDR3 is 18 residues long. CDR1 and CDR2 from the germline V gene are SQVTM and ANQGSEA. J gave up 3 bases and V 5 bases, and 18 bases lay outside the gene matches.

This clonotype was detected once. One junction end does not reproduce the germline sequence, and a read error may be involved. The rearrangement uses TRBV5-4 and TRBJ2-2; no firm D call. Germline V gives CDR1 SGHNT, CDR2 YYREEE (reference sequence). The CDR3 runs to 15 residues. CDR3 loop: CANSLSTLGTGELFF. The CDR3 DNA reads TGTGCCAACAGCTTGAGCACCCTAGGTACCGGGGAGCTGTTTTTT. The variable domain in full, with the rest retrieved from reference TRBV5-4 and TRBJ2-2, is ETGVTQSPTHLIKTRGQQVTLRCSSQSGHNTVSWYQQALGQGPQFIFQYYREEENGRGNFPPRFSGLQFPNYSSELNVNALELDDSALYLCANSLSTLGTGELFFGEGSRLTVL.

On this clonotype itself: The junction and the germline gene differ at one end; a read error may be behind it. The chain is built from TRBV6-6 and TRBJ1-5; D uncertain. Germline V gene lookup returns CDR1 MNHNY and CDR2 SVGAGI (reference sequence). CDR3 length equals 13 residues. The CDR3 DNA sequence: TGTACCAGCAGTTACAACCAGAATCGGCCCCAGCATTTT. Its protein is CTSSYNQNRPQHF.

This clonotype was seen a handful of times. The chain uses TRBV6-1 and TRBJ2-2; tentatively, D is TRBD2 (6 bases). The CDR3 has 15 residues. The germline V and J ends were trimmed by 4 bases and 1 base, with 10 bases remaining between them. From germline, CDR1 is MNHNS and CDR2 SASEGT. CDR3 residues: CASSVFSGNTGELFF. The DNA of the CDR3 is TGTGCCAGCAGTGTGTTTAGCGGGAACACCGGGGAGCTGTTTTTT.

This clonotype was seen more than once but under ten times. The V and J genes are TRBV13 and TRBJ2-1; D is perhaps TRBD1 (5 bases). Trimming pared 5 bases from V and 0 bases from J, leaving 14 bases between. The CDR3 contains 16 residues. CDR1 is PRHDT and CDR2 is FYEKMQ in the germline V gene (reference sequence). CDR3 residues: CASSPRLDSSYNEQFF. CDR3 coding DNA: TGTGCCAGCAGCCCCCGACTCGACAGCTCCTACAATGAGCAGTTCTTC.

This clonotype was recorded once. The chain is built from TRBV11-2 and TRBJ2-2, with TRBD2 identical over 12 bases. Germline assignment: CDR1 SGHAT and CDR2 FQNNGV. The CDR3 totals 16 residues. V trimming: 1 base; J trimming: 16 bases; junction bases outside the gene matches: 13. The CDR3 here is CASSLVLAGGTGEPFF. In nucleotides, the CDR3 is TGTGCCAGCAGCTTAGTACTAGCGGGAGGCACCGGGGAACCGTTTTTT.

As to this clonotype: A much larger clone is a single base away; this may be a read error. The DNA is left out, because the CDR3 cannot be placed on it with certainty; the CDR3 is given as TCRdb lists it. This chain uses TRBV29-1 with TRBJ1-5. The V gene's germline CDR1 is SQVTM and CDR2 ANQGSEA. The CDR3 is 13 residues long, counting both termini. The CDR3 loop is CSVGGGANQPRHF.

A word on this clonotype: This may stem from a read error, because a much larger clone lies one nucleotide away. The J gene is TRBJ2-2, the V gene TRBV6-2 or TRBV6-3, with D maybe TRBD2 (5 bases). The CDR3 is made up of 14 amino acids. The germline V gene encodes CDR1 MNHEY and CDR2 SVGEGT. The CDR3 region has the DNA TGTGCCAGCAGAAAAACTTTAGGCACCGGGGAGCCGTTTTTT. This encodes CASRKTLGTGEPFF.